This T cell receptor (beta chain) came from a study of human T cells and chemical hapten exposure. Time point noted: patch test 1, 2 weeks after DPC sensitization. Treatment noted: therapeutic diphenylcyclopropenone sensitization with weekly scalp DPC. Trimming took 6 bases from V and 5 from J; bases not matched to a gene: 12. The germline CDR1 and CDR2 sequences are DFQATT and SNEGSKA (reference sequence). The CDR3 has 15 residues. This clonotype was counted a few times. The library attached unique molecular identifiers to individual cDNA molecules. How the authors handled the data: A typical sample had roughly 91,000 TCRs, with about 20,000 to 750,000 overall. Each CDR3 protein is one row after TCRdb ran MiXCR on the RACE reads. The V and J calls, along with clone size, are taken from TCRdb and not from the paper's own processing. The table has approximately 340,000 distinct CDR3 sequences, 6% to 8.5% seen once.

The TCR sequence derives from a young woman with alopecia areata. Some clones in this sample may be carry-over from other donors' samples. V gene TRBV20-1 combines with J gene TRBJ2-1; 8 bases are shared with TRBD2. The sample in question was whole blood, obtained in connection with sensitization to the hapten diphenylcyclopropenone (DPC). Here the CDR3 DNA reads TGCAGTGCCCAAAGGGGTAGCGGGGTTAACAATGAGCAGTTCTTC. It is translated as CSAQRGSGVNNEQFF.